This T cell receptor (beta chain) was captured by sequencing in a study of T cell responses to AZD1222 COVID-19 vaccine. Findings and caveats of the study: Repertoire samples came only from after the peak T cell response. Clonal diversity may have been underestimated in mostly white British donors.

In germline, CDR1 is MNHEY, CDR2 SVGAGI. The CDR3 has 15 residues. The junction had 9 bases not matched to a gene; V was cut back by 5 bases and J by 7 bases. Profiling relied on immunoSEQ multiplex PCR, and the TCRdb table lists in-frame clones only, not all of them. The sample carries 100,000 to 150,000 clones, 85% to 95% recorded once. A word on this clone: Its antigen is unknown.

Sequences were derived from peripheral blood, sampled on day 0 of AZD1222 vaccination. The chain recombines TRBV6-5 with TRBJ1-2, with 11 positions matching TRBD1. This receptor was taken from an adult in good health. CDR3 protein: CASSPRTGGGGGYTF. The CDR3 DNA reads TGTGCCAGCAGTCCCCGGACAGGGGGCGGGGGTGGCTACACCTTC.